This TCR beta chain was recovered during a study of identical twins. As for this clonotype: Its specificity is not known.

Study-level results: In drawing conclusions, the study used cross-sectional statistical analysis and did not follow the same donors.

Addition of a universal primer site occurred through template switching, and cDNA carried unique molecular identifiers. TCRdb independently ran MiXCR on the 5' RACE reads; one entry per CDR3 protein. The sample includes under 1 million distinct CDR3 sequences, 9% to 15% of them seen just once. CDR1 and CDR2 from the germline V gene are LGHNA and YNFKEQ. The ends lost 0 bases at V and 4 bases at J; junction bases unmatched: 2. CDR3 length: 15 residues. The data also belong to a second study, concerning yellow fever vaccine responses in identical twins.

The sequenced sample was PBMCs. This sequence was found in a woman under 30 in good health. The chain recombines TRBV4-2 with TRBJ2-2; 7 bases agree with TRBD2. CDR3: CASSQEGGPTGELFF. The DNA for the CDR3 is TGTGCCAGCAGCCAAGAGGGAGGGCCCACCGGGGAGCTGTTTTTT.